Listed here is a single TCR beta chain. The data were taken from a study of blood T cell repertoires in COVID-19. Whole-study context: Specimens from acute and convalescent COVID-19 originated in the United States, Italy and Spain. Nucleic acid was either cDNA or gDNA, and it came from T cells, B-cell-depleted T cells, or PBMCs.

In the original analysis: Amplifying reference gene primers gave estimates of nucleated cell counts. TCRdb's table, derived via immunoSEQ multiplex PCR, lists solely in-frame clones and lacks some. Clonal size and the V and J genes are those of that table, whereas D and trimming came from the DNA. The table has about 180,000 clones, around 85% seen once. The receptor comes from a woman older than 75 with acute or convalescent COVID-19. The sample consisted of peripheral blood.

CDR3 sequence: CASSRGLNEQFF. CDR3 DNA sequence: TGCGCCAGCAGCCGGGGACTAAATGAGCAGTTCTTC. This chain uses TRBV5-1 with TRBJ2-1; TRBD2 agrees at 7 bases. The CDR3 has 12 amino acids. The V segment lost 4 bases and the J segment 7 bases; nucleotides outside the gene matches: 2. The germline V gene encodes CDR1 SGHRS and CDR2 YFSETQ.